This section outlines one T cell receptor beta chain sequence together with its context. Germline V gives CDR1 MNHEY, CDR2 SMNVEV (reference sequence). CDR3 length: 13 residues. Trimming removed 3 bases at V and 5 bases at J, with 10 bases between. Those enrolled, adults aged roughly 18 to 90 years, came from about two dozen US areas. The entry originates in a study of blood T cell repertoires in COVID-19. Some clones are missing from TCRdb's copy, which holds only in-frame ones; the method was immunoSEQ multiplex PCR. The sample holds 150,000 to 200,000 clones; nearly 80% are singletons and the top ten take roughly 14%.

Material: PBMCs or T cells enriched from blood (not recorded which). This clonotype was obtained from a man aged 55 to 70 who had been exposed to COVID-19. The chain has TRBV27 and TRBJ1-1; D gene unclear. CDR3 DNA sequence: TGTGCCAGCAGTTTGAGGGTGGGTACTGAAGCTTTCTTT. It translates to CASSLRVGTEAFF.